The 13 T cell receptor beta chains below come from one sample, sequenced in a study of T cells after posttransplantation cyclophosphamide. Here immunoSEQ multiplex PCR was the method, and the copy in TCRdb shows in-frame clones only, minus some. This sample yields just over 20,000 clones, of which 95% to 98% are seen a single time; around 0.15% belongs to the top ten. Cells defined as naive were viable CD3+CD4+ or CD3+CD8+ and CCR7+CD45RA+CD45RO-CD95-CD27+CD28+. The specimen was naive CD4+ T cells sorted from PBMCs. Receptors were obtained from a man aged 35 to 55 in good health, CMV-negative, and a related stem cell transplant donor.

The gene calls are TRBV2 and TRBJ1-1; D is ambiguous. Germline-derived CDR1 and CDR2 are SNHLY and FYNNEI. Trimming left V 6 bases short and J 4 bases short, with 15 bases between. CDR3 length: 14 residues. The CDR3 coding sequence is TGTGCCAGCAGCTCCGTCCGAGGGCGCACTGAAGCTTTCTTT. Protein product: CASSSVRGRTEAFF.

The genes are TRBV5-6 and TRBJ2-5, with 8 bases fitting TRBD1. V lost 4 bases, J lost 5 bases, and 7 bases stayed unmatched. Germline V gene lookup returns CDR1 SGHDT and CDR2 YYEEEE. The CDR3 loop spans 14 amino acids. CDR3 residues: CASSGRTGSETQYF. The CDR3 nucleotides read TGTGCCAGCAGCGGAAGGACAGGGAGTGAGACCCAGTACTTC.

This clone was detected only once. This chain uses TRBV11-2 with TRBJ2-3; 9 nucleotides align to TRBD2. The V and J ends lost 3 bases and 3 bases, in that order; junction bases with no gene match: 13. The CDR3 extends over 18 amino acids. The germline V gene has CDR1 SGHAT and CDR2 FQNNGV. The CDR3 coding sequence is TGTGCCAGCAGCTTCCTAGCGGGATTAGGTCTAAGAACAGATACGCAGTATTTT. The encoded protein is CASSFLAGLGLRTDTQYF. The complete variable domain, with remaining parts taken from reference TRBV11-2 and TRBJ2-3, reads EAGVAQSPRYKIIEKRQSVAFWCNPISGHATLYWYQQILGQGPKLLIQFQNNGVVDDSQLPKDRFSAERLKGVDSTLKIQPAKLEDSAVYLCASSFLAGLGLRTDTQYFGPGTRLTVL.

J is TRBJ2-7 and V is TRBV28; weak D call: TRBD1 (6 bases). V was cut by 6 bases and J by 8 bases, with 23 bases left in between. Per germline, CDR1 MDHEN and CDR2 SYDVKM. The CDR3 spans 15 residues. The CDR3 DNA reads TGTGCCAGCAGATCGTATGGCAGGGGCGGATGGAAGCAGTACTTC. It codes for CASRSYGRGGWKQYF.

The chain joins TRBV19 to TRBJ1-1; TRBD1 agrees at 8 bases. CDR1 and CDR2 from the germline V gene are LNHDA and SQIVND (reference sequence). V dropped 6 bases and J dropped 0; count of bases not matched to a gene: 9. The CDR3 consists of 16 residues. CDR3 sequence reads: CASSSSGQVMNTEAFF. The CDR3 region has the DNA TGTGCCAGTAGCTCCTCGGGACAGGTCATGAACACTGAAGCTTTCTTT.

The chain couples TRBV28 to TRBJ2-3, with 7 bases lining up with TRBD2. The trim removed 5 bases at V and 0 bases at J, leaving 8 bases unmatched. CDR3 size: 16 residues. Germline V gene data show CDR1 as MDHEN and CDR2 as SYDVKM. The CDR3 nucleotides are TGTGCCAGCAGTGACGAGCGGGGCTCTAGCACAGATACGCAGTATTTT. This codes for CASSDERGSSTDTQYF.

The gene calls are TRBV7-8 and TRBJ1-2; 7 bases are a match to TRBD1. There are 14 residues in the CDR3. Per germline, CDR1 SGHVS and CDR2 FQNEAQ. The ends lost 5 bases at V and 0 bases at J; junction bases unmatched: 3. CDR3 sequence: CASSIGTANYGYTF. The CDR3 DNA reads TGTGCCAGCAGCATAGGGACAGCTAACTATGGCTACACCTTC.

The chain recombines TRBV16 with TRBJ1-2; a weak D match, TRBD1 (5 bases). V was cut by 4 bases and J by 5 bases, with 20 bases left in between. The germline CDR1 and CDR2 sequences are KGHSY and FQNENV. The CDR3 covers 16 residues. CDR3 bases: TGTGCCAGCAGCCTAACCACAGGTCCTCTCGGGTATGGCTACACCTTC. Its translation: CASSLTTGPLGYGYTF.

The J gene is TRBJ1-5, the V gene TRBV6-5; TRBD1 is a possible D gene (5 bases). Trimming shortened V by 0 bases and J by 8 bases, and 11 bases separated the two germline ends. The CDR3 is made up of 14 amino acids. Per germline, CDR1 MNHEY and CDR2 SVGAGI. The CDR3 nucleotides are TGTGCCAGCAGTTACTCCACAGGCGGGGAGCCCCAGCATTTT. As protein: CASSYSTGGEPQHF.

V usage is TRBV28 and J usage is TRBJ2-3; 7 bases match TRBD2. This CDR3 is built from 16 residues. Germline CDR1 and CDR2: MDHEN and SYDVKM. J was trimmed by 1 base and V by 6 bases; bases with no gene match: 10. CDR3 loop: CASSPPGGSGTDTQYF. In DNA, the CDR3 is TGTGCCAGCAGCCCCCCCGGCGGGAGCGGCACAGATACGCAGTATTTT.

This rearrangement joins TRBV14 to TRBJ2-7; weak D call: TRBD1 (6 bases). Germline CDR1 is SGHDN and CDR2 is FVKESK. The CDR3 length is 14 residues. V was clipped by 4 bases and J by 2 bases, with 12 bases between them. The CDR3 nucleotides read TGTGCCAGCAGCCGCATCCAGGGGACCTACGAGCAGTACTTC. It translates to CASSRIQGTYEQYF.

The chain employs TRBV29-1 and TRBJ2-3, with 13 bases identical to TRBD2. From germline, CDR1 is SQVTM and CDR2 ANQGSEA. The CDR3 has 15 amino acids. V dropped 6 bases and J dropped 0; count of bases not matched to a gene: 3. The CDR3 coding sequence is TGCAGCGTGGCGGGACTAGCGGGAAGCACAGATACGCAGTATTTT. Its protein is CSVAGLAGSTDTQYF.

The chain is built from TRBV7-2 and TRBJ2-7; 8 nucleotides agree with TRBD2. The CDR3 has 13 amino acids. Trimming cost V 6 bases and J 7 bases; bases outside gene matches: 8. Germline values: CDR1 SGHTA, CDR2 FQGNSA. CDR3 coding DNA: TGTGCCAGCAGTCCGGGAGGGCCCTTGGAGCAGTACTTC. It encodes CASSPGGPLEQYF.